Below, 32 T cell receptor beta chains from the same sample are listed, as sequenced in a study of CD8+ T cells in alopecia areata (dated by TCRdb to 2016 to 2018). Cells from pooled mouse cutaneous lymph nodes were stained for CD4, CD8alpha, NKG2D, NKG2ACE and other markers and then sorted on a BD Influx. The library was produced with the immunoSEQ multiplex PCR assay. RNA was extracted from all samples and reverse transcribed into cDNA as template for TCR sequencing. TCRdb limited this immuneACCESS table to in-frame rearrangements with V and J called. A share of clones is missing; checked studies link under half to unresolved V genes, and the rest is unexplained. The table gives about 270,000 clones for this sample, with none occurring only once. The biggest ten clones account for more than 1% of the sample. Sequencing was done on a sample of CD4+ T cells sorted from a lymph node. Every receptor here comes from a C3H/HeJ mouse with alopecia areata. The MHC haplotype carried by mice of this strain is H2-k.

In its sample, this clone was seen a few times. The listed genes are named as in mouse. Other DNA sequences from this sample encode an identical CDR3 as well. The part of the CDR3 DNA that was read is TGTGCCAGCAGTATTGGGGGTTATAATTCGCCC. Protein sequence: CASSIGGYNSP. The entire CDR3 is CASSIGGYNSPLYF. The rearrangement links TRBV19 to TRBJ1-6; D possibly corresponds to TRBD1 (5 bases). The read falls 3 residues short of the CDR3 end, and the missing part is taken from the germline J gene. TRBJ1-6 is an ORF for which the function is uncertain. Germline V gives CDR1 FNHDT, CDR2 SITEND (reference sequence). The CDR3 length is 14 residues. Deletions cut 2 bases from V and 4 bases from J, with 7 bases between.

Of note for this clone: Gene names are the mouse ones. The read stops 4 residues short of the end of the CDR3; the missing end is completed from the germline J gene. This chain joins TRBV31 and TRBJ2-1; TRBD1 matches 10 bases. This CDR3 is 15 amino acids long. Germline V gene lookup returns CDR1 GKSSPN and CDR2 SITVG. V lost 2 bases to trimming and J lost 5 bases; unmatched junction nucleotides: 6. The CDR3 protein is CAWSGRDRGDAEQFF. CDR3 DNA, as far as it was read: TGTGCCTGGAGTGGCCGGGACAGGGGTGATGCT.

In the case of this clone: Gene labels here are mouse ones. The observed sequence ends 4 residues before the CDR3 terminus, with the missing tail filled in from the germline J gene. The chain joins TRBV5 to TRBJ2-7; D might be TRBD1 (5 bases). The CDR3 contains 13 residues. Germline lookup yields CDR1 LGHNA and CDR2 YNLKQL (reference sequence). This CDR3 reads CASSQRGRHEQYF. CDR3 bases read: TGTGCCAGCAGCCAAAGGGGTCGGCAT.

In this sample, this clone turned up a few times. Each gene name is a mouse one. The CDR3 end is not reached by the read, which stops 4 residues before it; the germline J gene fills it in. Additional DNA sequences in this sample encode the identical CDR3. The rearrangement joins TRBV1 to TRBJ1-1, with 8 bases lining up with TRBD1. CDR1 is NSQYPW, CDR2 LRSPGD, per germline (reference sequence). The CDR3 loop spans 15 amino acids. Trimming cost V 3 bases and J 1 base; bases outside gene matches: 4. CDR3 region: CTCSARQGRNTEVFF. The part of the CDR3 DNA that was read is TGCACCTGCAGTGCGCGACAGGGGCGGAACACA.

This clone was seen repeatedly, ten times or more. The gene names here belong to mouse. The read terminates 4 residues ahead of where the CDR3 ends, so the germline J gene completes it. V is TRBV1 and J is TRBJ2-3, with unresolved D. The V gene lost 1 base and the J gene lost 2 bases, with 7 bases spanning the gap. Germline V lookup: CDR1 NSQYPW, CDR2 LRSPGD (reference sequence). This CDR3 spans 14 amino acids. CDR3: CTCSAVGFAETLYF. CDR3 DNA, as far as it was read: TGCACCTGCAGTGCAGTAGGGTTTGCAGAA.

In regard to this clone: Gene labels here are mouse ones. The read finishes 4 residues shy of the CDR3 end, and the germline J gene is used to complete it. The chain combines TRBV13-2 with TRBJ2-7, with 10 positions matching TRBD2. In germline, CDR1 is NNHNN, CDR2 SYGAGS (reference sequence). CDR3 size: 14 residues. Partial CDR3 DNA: TGTGCCAGCGGTGAGGGACTGGGGAGATAT. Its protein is CASGEGLGRY. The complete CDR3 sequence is CASGEGLGRYEQYF.

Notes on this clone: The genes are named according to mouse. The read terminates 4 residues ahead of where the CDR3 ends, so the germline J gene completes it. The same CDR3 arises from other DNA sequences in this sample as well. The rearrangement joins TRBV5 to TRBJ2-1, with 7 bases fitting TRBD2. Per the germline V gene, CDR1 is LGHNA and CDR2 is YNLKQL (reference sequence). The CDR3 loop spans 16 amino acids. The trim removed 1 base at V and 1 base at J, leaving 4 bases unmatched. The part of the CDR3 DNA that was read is TGTGCCAGCAGCCAAGGCCTGGGGGTCAACTATGCT. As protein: CASSQGLGVNYA. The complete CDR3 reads CASSQGLGVNYAEQFF.

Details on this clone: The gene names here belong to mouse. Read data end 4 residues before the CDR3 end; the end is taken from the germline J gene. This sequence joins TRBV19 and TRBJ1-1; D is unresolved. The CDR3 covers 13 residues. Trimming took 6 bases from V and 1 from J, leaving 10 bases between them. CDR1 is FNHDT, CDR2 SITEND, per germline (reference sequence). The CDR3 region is CASTFDKNTEVFF. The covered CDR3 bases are TGTGCCAGCACCTTCGACAAAAACACA.

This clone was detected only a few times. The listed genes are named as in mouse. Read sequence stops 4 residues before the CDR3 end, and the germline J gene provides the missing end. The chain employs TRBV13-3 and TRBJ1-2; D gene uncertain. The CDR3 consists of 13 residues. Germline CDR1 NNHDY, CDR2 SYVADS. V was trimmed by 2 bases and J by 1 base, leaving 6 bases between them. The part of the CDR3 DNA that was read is TGTGCCAGCAGTGACCAGATAAACTCC. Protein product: CASSDQINS. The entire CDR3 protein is CASSDQINSDYTF.

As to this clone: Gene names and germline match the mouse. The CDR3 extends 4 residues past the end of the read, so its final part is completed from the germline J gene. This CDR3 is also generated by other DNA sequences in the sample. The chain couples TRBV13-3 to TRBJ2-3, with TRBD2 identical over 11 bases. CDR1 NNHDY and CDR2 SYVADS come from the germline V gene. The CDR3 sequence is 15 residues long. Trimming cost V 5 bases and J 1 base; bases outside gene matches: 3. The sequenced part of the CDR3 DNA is TGTGCCAGCAGAGGGACTGGGGGAGGTGCAGAA. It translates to CASRGTGGGAE. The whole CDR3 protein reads CASRGTGGGAETLYF.

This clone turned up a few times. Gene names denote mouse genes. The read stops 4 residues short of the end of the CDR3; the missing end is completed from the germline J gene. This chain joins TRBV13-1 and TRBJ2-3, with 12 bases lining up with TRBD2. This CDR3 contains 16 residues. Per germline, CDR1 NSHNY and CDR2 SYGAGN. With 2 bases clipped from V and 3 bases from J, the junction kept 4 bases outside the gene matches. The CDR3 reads CASSERLGGPAETLYF. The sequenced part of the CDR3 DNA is TGTGCCAGCAGTGAGAGACTGGGGGGGCCGGCAGAA.

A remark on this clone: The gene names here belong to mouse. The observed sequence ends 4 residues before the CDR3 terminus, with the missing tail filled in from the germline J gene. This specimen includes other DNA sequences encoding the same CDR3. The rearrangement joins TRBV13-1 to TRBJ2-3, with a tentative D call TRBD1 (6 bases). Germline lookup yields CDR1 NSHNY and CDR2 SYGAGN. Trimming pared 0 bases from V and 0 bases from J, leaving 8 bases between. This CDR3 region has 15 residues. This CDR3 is CASSDGGQSAETLYF. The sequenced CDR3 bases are TGTGCCAGCAGTGATGGGGGACAAAGTGCAGAA.

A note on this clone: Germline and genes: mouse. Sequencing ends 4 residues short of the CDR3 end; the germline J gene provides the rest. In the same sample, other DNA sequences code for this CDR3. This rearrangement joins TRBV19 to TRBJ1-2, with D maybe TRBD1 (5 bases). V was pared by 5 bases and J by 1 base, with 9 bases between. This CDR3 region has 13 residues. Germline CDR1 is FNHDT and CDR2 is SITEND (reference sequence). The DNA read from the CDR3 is TGTGCCAGCAGACCCGGACAAAACTCC. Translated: CASRPGQNS. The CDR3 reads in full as CASRPGQNSDYTF.

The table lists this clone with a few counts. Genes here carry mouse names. The CDR3 DNA, read in part, is TGTGCCAGCAGTTTACACAACAATTCGCCC. Translation: CASSLHNNSP. The full CDR3 protein is CASSLHNNSPLYF. The rearrangement joins TRBV15 to TRBJ1-6; D gene unclear. Read data end 3 residues before the CDR3 end; the end is taken from the germline J gene. TRBJ1-6 is filed as an ORF, its function uncertain. CDR3 length: 13 amino acids. Germline values: CDR1 SGHND, CDR2 FRSKSL. Trimming removed 2 bases at V and 7 bases at J, with 6 bases between.

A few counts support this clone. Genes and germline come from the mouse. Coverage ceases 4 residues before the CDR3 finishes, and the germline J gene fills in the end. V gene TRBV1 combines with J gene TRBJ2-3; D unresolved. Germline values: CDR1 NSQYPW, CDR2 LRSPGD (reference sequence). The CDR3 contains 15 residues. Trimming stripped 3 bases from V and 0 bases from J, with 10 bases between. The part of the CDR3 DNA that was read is TGCACCTGCAGTGCTCTCCTTTCTAGTGCAGAA. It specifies CTCSALLSSAE. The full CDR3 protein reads CTCSALLSSAETLYF.

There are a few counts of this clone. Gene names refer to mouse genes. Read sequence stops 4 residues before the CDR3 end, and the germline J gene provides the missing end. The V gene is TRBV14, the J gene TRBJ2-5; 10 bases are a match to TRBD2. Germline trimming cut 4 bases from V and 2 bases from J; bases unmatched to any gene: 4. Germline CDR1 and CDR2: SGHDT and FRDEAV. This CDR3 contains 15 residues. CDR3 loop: CASSPDWGAQDTQYF. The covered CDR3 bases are TGTGCCAGCAGTCCAGACTGGGGGGCCCAAGAC.

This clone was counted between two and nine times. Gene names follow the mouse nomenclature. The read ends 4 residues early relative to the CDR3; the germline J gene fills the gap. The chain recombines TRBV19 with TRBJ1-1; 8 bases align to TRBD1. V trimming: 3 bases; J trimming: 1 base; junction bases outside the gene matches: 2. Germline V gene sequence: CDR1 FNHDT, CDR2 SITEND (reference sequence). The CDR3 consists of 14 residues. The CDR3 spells CASSRGQVNTEVFF. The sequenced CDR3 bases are TGTGCCAGCAGTAGGGGACAGGTAAACACA. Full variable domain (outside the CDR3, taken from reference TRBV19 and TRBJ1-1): GGIITQTPKFLIGQEGQKLTLKCQQNFNHDTMYWYRQDSGKGLRLIYYSITENDLQKGDLSEGYDASREKKSSFSLTVTSAQKNEMAVFLCASSRGQVNTEVFFGKGTRLTVV.

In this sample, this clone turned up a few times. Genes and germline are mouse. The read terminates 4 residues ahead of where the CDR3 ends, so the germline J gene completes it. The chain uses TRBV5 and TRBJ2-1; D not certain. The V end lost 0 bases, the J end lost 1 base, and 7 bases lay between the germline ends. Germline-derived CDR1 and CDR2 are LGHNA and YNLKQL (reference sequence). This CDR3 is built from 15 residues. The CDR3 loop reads CASSQDLWNYAEQFF. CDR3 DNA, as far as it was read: TGTGCCAGCAGCCAAGATCTCTGGAACTATGCT.

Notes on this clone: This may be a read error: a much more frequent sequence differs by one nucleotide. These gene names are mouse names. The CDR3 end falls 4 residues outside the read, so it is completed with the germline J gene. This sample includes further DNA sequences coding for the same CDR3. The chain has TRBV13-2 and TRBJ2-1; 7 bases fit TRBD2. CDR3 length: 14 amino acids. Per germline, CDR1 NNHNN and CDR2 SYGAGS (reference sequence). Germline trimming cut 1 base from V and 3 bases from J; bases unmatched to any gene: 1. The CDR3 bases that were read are TGTGCCAGCGGTGATTTGGGGGGCTATGCT. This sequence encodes CASGDLGGYA. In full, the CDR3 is CASGDLGGYAEQFF.

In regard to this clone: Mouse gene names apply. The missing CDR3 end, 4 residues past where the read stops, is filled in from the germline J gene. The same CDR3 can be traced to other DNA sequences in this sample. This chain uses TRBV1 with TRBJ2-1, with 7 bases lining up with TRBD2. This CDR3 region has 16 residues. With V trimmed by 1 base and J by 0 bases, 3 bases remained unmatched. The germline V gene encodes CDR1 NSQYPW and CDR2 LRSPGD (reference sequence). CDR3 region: CTCSAGGGYNYAEQFF. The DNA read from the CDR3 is TGCACCTGCAGTGCAGGGGGGGGGTATAACTATGCT.

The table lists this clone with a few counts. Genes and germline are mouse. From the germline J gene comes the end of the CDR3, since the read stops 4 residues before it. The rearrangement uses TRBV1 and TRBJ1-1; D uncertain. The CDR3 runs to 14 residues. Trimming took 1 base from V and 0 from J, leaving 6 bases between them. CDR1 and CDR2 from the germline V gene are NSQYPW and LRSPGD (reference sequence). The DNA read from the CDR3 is TGCACCTGCAGTGCAGTCAGTGCAAACACA. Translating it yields CTCSAVSANT. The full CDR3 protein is CTCSAVSANTEVFF.

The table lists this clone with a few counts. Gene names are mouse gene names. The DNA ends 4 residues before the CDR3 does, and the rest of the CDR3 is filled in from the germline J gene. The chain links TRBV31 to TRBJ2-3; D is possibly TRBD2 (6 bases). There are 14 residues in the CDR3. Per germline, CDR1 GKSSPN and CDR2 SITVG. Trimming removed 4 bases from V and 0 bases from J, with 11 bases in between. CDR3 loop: CAWTLGSSAETLYF. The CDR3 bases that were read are TGTGCCTGGACCCTGGGGTCTAGTGCAGAA.

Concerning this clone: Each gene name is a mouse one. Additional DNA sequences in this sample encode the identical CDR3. CDR3 sequence: CASSRLGVQDTQYF. The DNA read from the CDR3 is TGTGCCAGCAGTCGACTGGGGGTCCAAGAC. The chain employs TRBV5 and TRBJ2-5; TRBD2 matches 9 bases. The sequenced fragment ends 4 residues before the CDR3 boundary, so the rest is inferred from the germline J gene. The germline gives CDR1 LGHNA, CDR2 YNLKQL (reference sequence). V lost 6 bases to trimming and J lost 2 bases; unmatched junction nucleotides: 3. The CDR3 runs to 14 residues.

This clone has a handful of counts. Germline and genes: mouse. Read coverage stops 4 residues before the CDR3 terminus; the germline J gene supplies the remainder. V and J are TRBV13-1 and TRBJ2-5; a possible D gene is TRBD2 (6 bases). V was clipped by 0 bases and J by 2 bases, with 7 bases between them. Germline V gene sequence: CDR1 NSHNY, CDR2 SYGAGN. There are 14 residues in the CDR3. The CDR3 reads CASSDDGGQDTQYF. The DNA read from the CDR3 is TGTGCCAGCAGTGATGATGGGGGCCAAGAC.

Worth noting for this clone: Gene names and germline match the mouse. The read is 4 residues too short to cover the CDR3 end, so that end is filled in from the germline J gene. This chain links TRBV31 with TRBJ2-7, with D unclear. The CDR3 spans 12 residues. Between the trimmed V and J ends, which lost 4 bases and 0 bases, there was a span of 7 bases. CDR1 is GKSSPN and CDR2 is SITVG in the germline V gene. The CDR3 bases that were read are TGTGCCTGGACCTGGATCTCCTAT. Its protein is CAWTWISY. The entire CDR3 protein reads CAWTWISYEQYF. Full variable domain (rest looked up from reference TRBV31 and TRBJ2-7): AQTIHQWPVAEIKAVGSPLSLGCTIKGKSSPNLYWYWQATGGTLQQLFYSITVGQVESVVQLNLSASRPKDDQFILSTEKLLLSHSGFYLCAWTWISYEQYFGPGTRLTVL.

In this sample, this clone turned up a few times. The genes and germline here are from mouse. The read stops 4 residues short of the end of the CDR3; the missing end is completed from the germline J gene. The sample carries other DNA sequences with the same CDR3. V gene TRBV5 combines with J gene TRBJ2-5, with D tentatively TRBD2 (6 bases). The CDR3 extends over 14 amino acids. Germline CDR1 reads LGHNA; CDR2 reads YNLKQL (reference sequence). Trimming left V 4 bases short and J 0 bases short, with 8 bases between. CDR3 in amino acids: CASSPGGNQDTQYF. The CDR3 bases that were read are TGTGCCAGCAGCCCCGGGGGGAACCAAGAC.

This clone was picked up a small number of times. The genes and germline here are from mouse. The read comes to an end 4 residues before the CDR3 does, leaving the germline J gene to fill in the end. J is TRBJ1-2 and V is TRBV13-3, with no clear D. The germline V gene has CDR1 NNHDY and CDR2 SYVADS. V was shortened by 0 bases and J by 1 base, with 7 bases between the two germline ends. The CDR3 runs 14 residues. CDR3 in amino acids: CASSDDRQNSDYTF. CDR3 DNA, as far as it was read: TGTGCCAGCAGTGATGACAGACAAAACTCC.

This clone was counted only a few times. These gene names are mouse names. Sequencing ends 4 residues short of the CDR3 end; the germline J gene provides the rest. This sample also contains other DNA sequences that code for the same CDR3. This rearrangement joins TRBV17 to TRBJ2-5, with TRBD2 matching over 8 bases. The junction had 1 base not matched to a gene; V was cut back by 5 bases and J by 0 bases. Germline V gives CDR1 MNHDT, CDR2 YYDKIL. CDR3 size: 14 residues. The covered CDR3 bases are TGTGCTAGCAGTTTGGGGGGGAACCAAGAC. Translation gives CASSLGGNQD. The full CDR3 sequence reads CASSLGGNQDTQYF.

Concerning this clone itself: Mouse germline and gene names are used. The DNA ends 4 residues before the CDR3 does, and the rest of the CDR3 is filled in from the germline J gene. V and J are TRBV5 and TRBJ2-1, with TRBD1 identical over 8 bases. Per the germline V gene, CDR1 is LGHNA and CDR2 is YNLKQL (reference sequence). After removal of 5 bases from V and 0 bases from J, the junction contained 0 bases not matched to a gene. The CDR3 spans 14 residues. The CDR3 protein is CASSDRGNYAEQFF. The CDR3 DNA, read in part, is TGTGCCAGCAGCGACAGGGGTAACTATGCT.

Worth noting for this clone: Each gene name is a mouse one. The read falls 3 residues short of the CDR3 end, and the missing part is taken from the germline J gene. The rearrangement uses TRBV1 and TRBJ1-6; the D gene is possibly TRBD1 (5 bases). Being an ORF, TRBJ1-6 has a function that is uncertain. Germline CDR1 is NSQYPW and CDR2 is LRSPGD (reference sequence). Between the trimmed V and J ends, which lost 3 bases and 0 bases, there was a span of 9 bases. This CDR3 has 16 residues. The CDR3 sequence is CTCSARTNSYNSPLYF. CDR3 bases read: TGCACCTGCAGTGCCCGGACAAATTCCTATAATTCGCCC.

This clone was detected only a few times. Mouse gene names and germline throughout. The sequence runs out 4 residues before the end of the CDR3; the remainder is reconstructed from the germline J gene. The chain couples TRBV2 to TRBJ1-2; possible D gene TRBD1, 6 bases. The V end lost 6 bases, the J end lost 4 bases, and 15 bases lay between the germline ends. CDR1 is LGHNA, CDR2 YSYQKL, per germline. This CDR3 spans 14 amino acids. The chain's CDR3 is CASSPGQGSSDYTF. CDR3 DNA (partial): TGTGCCAGCAGTCCGGGCCAGGGGAGCTCC.

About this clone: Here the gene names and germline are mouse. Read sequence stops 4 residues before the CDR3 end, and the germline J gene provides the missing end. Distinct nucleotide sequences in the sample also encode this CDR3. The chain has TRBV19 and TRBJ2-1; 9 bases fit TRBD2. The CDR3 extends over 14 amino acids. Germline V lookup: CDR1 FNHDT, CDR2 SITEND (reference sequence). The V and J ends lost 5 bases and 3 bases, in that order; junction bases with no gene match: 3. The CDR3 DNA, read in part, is TGTGCCAGCAGCCGGGACTGGGCCTATGCT. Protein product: CASSRDWAYA. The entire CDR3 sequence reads CASSRDWAYAEQFF.